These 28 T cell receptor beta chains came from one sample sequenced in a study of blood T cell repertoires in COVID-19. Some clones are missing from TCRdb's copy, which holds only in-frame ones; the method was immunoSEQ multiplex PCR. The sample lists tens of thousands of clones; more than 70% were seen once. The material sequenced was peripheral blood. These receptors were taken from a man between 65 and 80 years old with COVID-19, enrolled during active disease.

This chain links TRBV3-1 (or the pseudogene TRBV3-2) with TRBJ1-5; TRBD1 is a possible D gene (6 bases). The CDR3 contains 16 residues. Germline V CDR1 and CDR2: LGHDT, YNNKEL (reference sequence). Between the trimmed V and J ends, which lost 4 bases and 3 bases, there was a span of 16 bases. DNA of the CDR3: TGTGCCAGCAGCCCAGGGGAGGGTATAACCAATCAGCCCCAGCATTTT. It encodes CASSPGEGITNQPQHF.

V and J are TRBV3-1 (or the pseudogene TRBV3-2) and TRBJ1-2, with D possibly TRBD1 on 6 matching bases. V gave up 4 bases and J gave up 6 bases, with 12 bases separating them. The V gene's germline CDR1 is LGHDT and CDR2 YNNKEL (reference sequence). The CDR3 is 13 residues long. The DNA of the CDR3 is TGTGCCAGCAGCCTCACTTCAGGGGATGGCTACACCTTC. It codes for CASSLTSGDGYTF.

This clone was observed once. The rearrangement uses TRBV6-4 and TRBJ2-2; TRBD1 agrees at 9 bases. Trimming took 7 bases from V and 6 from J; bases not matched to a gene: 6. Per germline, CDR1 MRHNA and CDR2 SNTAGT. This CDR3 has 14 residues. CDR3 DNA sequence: TGTGCCAGCAAGGGACAGGGAACATCCGGGGAGCTGTTTTTT. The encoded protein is CASKGQGTSGELFF.

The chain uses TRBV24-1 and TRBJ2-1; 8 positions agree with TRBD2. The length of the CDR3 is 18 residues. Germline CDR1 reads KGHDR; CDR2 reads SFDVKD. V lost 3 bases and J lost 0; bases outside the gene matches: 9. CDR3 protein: CATSDPPSLAGSYNEQFF. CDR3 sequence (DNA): TGTGCCACCAGTGATCCGCCGAGCCTAGCGGGCTCCTACAATGAGCAGTTCTTC.

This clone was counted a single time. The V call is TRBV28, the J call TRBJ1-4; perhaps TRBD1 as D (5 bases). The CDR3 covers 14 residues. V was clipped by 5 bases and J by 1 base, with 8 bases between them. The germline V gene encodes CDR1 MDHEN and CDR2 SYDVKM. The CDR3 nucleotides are TGTGCCAGCAGTCGTCAGGGAACTAATGAAAAACTGTTTTTT. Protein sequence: CASSRQGTNEKLFF.

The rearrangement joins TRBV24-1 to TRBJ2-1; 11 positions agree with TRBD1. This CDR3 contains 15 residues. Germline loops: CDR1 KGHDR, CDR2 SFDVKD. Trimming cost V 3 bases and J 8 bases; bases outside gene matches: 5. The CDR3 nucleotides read TGTGCCACCAGTGATCCACGGACAGGGGGCGATGAGCAGTTCTTC. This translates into CATSDPRTGGDEQFF.

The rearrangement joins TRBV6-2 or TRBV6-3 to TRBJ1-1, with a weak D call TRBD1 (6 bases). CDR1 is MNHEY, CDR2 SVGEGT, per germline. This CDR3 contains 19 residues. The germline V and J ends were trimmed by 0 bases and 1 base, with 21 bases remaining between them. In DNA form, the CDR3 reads TGTGCCAGCAGTTACTCCCTTACAGGGAACCCTATGAGGAACACTGAAGCTTTCTTT. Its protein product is CASSYSLTGNPMRNTEAFF.

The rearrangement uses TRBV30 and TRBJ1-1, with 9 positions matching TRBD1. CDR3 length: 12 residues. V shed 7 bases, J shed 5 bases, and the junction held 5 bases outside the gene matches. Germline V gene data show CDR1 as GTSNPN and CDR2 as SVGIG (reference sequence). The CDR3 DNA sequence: TGTGCCTCGGACAGGGGTCGGACTGAAGCTTTCTTT. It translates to CASDRGRTEAFF.

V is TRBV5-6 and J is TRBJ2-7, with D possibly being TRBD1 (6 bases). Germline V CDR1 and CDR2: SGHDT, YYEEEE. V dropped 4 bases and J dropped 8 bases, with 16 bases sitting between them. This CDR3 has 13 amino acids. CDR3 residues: CASSQYQGFKQYF. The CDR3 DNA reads TGTGCCAGCAGCCAATACCAGGGGTTCAAGCAGTACTTC.

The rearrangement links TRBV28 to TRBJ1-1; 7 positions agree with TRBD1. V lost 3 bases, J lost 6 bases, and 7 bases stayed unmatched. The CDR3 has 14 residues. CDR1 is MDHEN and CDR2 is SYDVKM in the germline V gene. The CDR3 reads CASSFRGRFPEAFF. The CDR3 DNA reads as TGTGCCAGCAGTTTTAGGGGGCGCTTCCCTGAAGCTTTCTTT.

The chain's CDR3 is CASSKELFARGPNTGELFF. The CDR3, as DNA: TGTGCCAGCAGCAAAGAATTGTTCGCCAGGGGGCCGAACACCGGGGAGCTGTTTTTT. This rearrangement joins TRBV21-1 to TRBJ2-2; the table calls TRBD1, which could not be checked here. TRBV21-1 is a listed pseudogene. This CDR3 contains 19 residues.

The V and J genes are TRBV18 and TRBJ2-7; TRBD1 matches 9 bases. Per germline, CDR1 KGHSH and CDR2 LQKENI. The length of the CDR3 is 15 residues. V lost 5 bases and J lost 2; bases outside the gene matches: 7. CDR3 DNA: TGTGCCAGCTCAACAACCGGGACAGGGCCCTACGAGCAGTACTTC. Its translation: CASSTTGTGPYEQYF.

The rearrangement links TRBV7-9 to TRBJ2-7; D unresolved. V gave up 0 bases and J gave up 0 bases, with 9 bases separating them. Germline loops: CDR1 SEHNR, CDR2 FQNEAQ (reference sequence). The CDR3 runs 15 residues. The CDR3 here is CASSLATWSSYEQYF. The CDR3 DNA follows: TGTGCCAGCAGCTTAGCGACTTGGAGCTCCTACGAGCAGTACTTC.

The CDR3 DNA reads as TGTGCCAGCAGCTCGGGACAGCTATACAATGAGCAGTTCTTC. This encodes CASSSGQLYNEQFF. The chain links TRBV5-5 to TRBJ2-1; TRBD1 agrees at 7 bases. Germline loops: CDR1 SGHKS, CDR2 YYEKEE (reference sequence). Trimming cost V 3 bases and J 4 bases; bases outside gene matches: 4. The CDR3 is made up of 14 amino acids.

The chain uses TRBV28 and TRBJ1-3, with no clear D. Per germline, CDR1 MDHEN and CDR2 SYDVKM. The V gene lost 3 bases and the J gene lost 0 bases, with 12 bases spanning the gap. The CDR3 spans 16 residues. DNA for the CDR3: TGTGCCAGCAGTTTTGAGGGTTGGGGCTCTGGAAACACCATATATTTT. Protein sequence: CASSFEGWGSGNTIYF.

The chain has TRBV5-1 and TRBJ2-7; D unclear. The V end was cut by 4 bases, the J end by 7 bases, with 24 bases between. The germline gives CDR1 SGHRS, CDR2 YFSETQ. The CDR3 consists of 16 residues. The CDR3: CASSPGGSNIPLEQYF. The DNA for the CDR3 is TGCGCCAGCAGCCCCGGCGGCAGCAACATACCCCTGGAGCAGTACTTC.

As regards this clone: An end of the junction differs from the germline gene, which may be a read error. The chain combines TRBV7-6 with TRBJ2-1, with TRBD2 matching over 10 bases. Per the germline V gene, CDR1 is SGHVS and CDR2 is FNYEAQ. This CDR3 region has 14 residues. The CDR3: CASSLAGAANEQFF. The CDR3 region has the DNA TGTGCCAGCAGCCTAGCGGGAGCTGCGAATGAGCAGTTCTTC. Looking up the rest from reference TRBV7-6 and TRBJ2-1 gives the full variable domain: GAGVSQSPRYKVTKRGQDVALRCDPISGHVSLYWYRQALGQGPEFLTYFNYEAQQDKSGLPNDRFSAERPEGSISTLTIQRTEQRDSAMYRCASSLAGAANEQFFGPGTRLTVL.

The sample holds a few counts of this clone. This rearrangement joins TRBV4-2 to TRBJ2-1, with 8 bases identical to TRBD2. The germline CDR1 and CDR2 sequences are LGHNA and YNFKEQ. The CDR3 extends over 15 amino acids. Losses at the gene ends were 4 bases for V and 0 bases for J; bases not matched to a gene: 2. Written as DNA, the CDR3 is TGTGCCAGCAGCCCCAGCGGGAGCTCCTACAATGAGCAGTTCTTC. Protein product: CASSPSGSSYNEQFF.

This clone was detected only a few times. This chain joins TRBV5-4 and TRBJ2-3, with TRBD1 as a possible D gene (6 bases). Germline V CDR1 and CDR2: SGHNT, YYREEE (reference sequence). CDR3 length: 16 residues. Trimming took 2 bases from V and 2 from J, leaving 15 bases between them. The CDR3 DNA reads TGTGCCAGCAGCTTAAAGACAGGAGCTAACACAGATACGCAGTATTTT. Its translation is CASSLKTGANTDTQYF. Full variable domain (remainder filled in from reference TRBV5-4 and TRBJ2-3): ETGVTQSPTHLIKTRGQQVTLRCSSQSGHNTVSWYQQALGQGPQFIFQYYREEENGRGNFPPRFSGLQFPNYSSELNVNALELDDSALYLCASSLKTGANTDTQYFGPGTRLTVL.

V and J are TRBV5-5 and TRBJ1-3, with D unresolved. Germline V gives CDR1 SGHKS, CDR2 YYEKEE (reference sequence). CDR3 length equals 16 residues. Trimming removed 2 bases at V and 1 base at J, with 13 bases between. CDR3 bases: TGTGCCAGCAGCTTCCCCTCGTCTGTTTCTGGAAACACCATATATTTT. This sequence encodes CASSFPSSVSGNTIYF.

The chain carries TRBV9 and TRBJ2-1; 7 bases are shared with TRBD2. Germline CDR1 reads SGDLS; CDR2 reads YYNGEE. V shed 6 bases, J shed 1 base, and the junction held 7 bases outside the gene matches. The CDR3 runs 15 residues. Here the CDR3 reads CASTRGGSSYNEQFF. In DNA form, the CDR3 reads TGTGCCAGCACCCGCGGGGGATCATCCTACAATGAGCAGTTCTTC.

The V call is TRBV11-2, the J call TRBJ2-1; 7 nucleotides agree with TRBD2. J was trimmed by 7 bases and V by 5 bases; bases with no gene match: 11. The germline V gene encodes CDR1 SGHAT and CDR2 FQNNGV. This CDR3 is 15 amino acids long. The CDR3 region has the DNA TGTGCCAGCAGCCCCGGGGGGACTTCCCTAAATGAGCAGTTCTTC. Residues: CASSPGGTSLNEQFF.

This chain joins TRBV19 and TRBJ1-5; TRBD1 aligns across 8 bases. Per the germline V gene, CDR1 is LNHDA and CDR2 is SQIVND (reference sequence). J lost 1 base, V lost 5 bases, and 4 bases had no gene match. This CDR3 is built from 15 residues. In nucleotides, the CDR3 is TGTGCCAGTAGTTCCGACAGGGGCAGCAATCAGCCCCAGCATTTT. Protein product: CASSSDRGSNQPQHF.

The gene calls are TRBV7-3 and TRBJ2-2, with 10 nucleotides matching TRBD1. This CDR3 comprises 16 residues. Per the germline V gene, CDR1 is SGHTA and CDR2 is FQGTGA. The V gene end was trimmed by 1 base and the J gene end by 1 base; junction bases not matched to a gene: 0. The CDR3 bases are TGTGCCAGCAGCTTAAGGGACAGGGGGAACACCGGGGAGCTGTTTTTT. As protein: CASSLRDRGNTGELFF.

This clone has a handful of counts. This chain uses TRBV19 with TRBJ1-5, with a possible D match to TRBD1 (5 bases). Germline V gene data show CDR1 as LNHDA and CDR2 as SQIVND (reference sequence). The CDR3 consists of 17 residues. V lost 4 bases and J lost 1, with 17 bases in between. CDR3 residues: CASSKRPRARSNQPQHF. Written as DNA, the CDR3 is TGTGCCAGTAGTAAACGACCCAGGGCACGGAGCAATCAGCCCCAGCATTTT.

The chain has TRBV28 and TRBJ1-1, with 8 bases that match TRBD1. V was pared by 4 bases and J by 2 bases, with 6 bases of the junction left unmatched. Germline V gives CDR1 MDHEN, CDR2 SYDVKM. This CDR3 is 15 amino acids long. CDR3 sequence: CASSSWTGINTEAFF. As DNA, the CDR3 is TGTGCCAGCAGTTCTTGGACAGGGATTAACACTGAAGCTTTCTTT.

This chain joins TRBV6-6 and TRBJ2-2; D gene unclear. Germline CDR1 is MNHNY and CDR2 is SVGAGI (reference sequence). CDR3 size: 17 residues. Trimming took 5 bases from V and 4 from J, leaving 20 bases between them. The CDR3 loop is CASSLKARRGGTGELFF. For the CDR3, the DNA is TGTGCCAGCAGTCTGAAAGCTCGGAGAGGCGGCACCGGGGAGCTGTTTTTT.

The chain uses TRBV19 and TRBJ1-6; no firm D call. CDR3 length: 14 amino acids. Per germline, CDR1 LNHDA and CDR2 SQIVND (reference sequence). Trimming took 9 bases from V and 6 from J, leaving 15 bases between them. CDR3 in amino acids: CASSTNSRNSPLHF. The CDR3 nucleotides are TGTGCCAGCTCCACGAACAGTCGTAATTCACCCCTCCACTTT.